These 26 T cell receptor beta chains were all obtained from the same sample, sequenced in a study of T-cell memory formation after mild COVID-19. TCRdb analysed the 5' RACE reads with MiXCR anew, one entry per CDR3 protein. Among approximately 480,000 distinct CDR3 sequences, about 18% were seen once, and the ten largest hold 9% to 15%. The sample consisted of PBMCs or a T cell subset sorted from them (not recorded which). These receptors originate from an adult woman who had mild COVID-19 (a few samples of this study predate the infection). Cell type and time point are not known.

This rearrangement joins TRBV4-2 to TRBJ2-7, with 10 positions matching TRBD2. Looked up from germline, CDR1 is LGHNA and CDR2 is YNFKEQ. The ends lost 4 bases at V and 4 bases at J; junction bases unmatched: 10. The CDR3 runs to 16 residues. The CDR3 DNA is TGTGCCAGCAGCCGTAGCGGGAGGTCCCTTGGGTACGAGCAGTACTTC. Protein product: CASSRSGRSLGYEQYF.

This clonotype was counted a single time. V gene TRBV19 combines with J gene TRBJ2-3, with TRBD2 as a possible D gene (5 bases). The germline V and J ends were trimmed by 6 bases and 5 bases, with 12 bases remaining between them. Germline assignment: CDR1 LNHDA and CDR2 SQIVND (reference sequence). The CDR3 sequence is 13 residues long. CDR3 DNA sequence: TGTGCCAGTAGAAAGGGAGAGAAAGATACGCAGTATTTT. Protein sequence: CASRKGEKDTQYF.

The table lists this clonotype with a few counts. The V gene is TRBV5-1, the J gene TRBJ1-6; D is perhaps TRBD1 (5 bases). The CDR3 is 16 amino acids. Trimming shortened V by 0 bases and J by 6 bases, and 13 bases separated the two germline ends. Germline V gene sequence: CDR1 SGHRS, CDR2 YFSETQ. CDR3 protein: CASSLGQGGRNSPLHF. In DNA, the CDR3 is TGCGCCAGCAGCTTGGGTCAGGGCGGGCGTAATTCACCCCTCCACTTT.

This clonotype came up a few times. The chain couples TRBV9 to TRBJ2-1, with a tentative D call TRBD2 (7 bases). There are 16 residues in the CDR3. Germline V lookup: CDR1 SGDLS, CDR2 YYNGEE. The V and J ends lost 4 bases and 3 bases respectively, with 17 bases between them. CDR3 region: CASSPRERGGYNEQFF. In DNA, the CDR3 is TGTGCCAGCAGCCCCCGGGAGAGGGGGGGCTACAATGAGCAGTTCTTC.

The sample holds one count of this clonotype. The chain carries TRBV12-3 or TRBV12-4 and TRBJ2-5, with TRBD2 matching 11 bases. V lost 6 bases, J lost 5 bases, and 5 bases stayed unmatched. This CDR3 comprises 14 residues. CDR3 loop: CASRLAGARETQYF. CDR3 nucleotide sequence: TGTGCCAGCAGACTAGCGGGGGCTCGGGAGACCCAGTACTTC.

The chain links TRBV3-1 to TRBJ2-1; D gene ambiguous. Trimming left V 4 bases short and J 7 bases short, with 11 bases between. Germline assignment: CDR1 LGHDT and CDR2 YNNKEL (reference sequence). This CDR3 has 13 residues. DNA for the CDR3: TGTGCCAGCAGCCGACACCGCAGGAATGAGCAGTTCTTC. This encodes CASSRHRRNEQFF.

The chain is built from TRBV20-1 and TRBJ2-7; 9 bases are a match to TRBD2. CDR3 length: 15 residues. CDR1 is DFQATT, CDR2 SNEGSKA, per germline (reference sequence). V shed 5 bases and J 0 bases; nucleotides not matched to a gene: 8. The CDR3 DNA reads TGCAGTGCTTGGCGCCCTAGCGGGATCTCCTACGAGCAGTACTTC. Translating gives CSAWRPSGISYEQYF.

This sequence joins TRBV7-2 and TRBJ2-5; 12 nucleotides agree with TRBD2. Germline CDR1 SGHTA, CDR2 FQGNSA. V gave up 2 bases and J gave up 7 bases; unmatched junction bases: 5. The CDR3 runs to 15 residues. The CDR3 loop reads CASSLLAGGPGTQYF. The CDR3 nucleotides are TGTGCCAGCAGCTTACTAGCGGGGGGGCCGGGGACCCAGTACTTC.

This clonotype was detected only a few times. In nucleotides, the CDR3 is TGTGCCTGGAGATTTCTCGGACATCCTGAAAATTCACCCCTCCACTTT. This translates into CAWRFLGHPENSPLHF. The chain employs TRBV30 and TRBJ1-6, with D possibly being TRBD1 (5 bases). The CDR3 extends over 16 amino acids. V dropped 3 bases and J dropped 7 bases, with 19 bases sitting between them. Per the germline V gene, CDR1 is GTSNPN and CDR2 is SVGIG (reference sequence).

The chain combines TRBV20-1 with TRBJ1-2; 7 nucleotides agree with TRBD1. The CDR3 runs to 14 residues. With 0 bases clipped from V and 10 bases from J, the junction kept 11 bases outside the gene matches. The germline CDR1 and CDR2 sequences are DFQATT and SNEGSKA (reference sequence). CDR3 sequence (DNA): TGCAGTGCTAGAGAAATAGGACAGGAATTCGACTACACCTTC. This translates into CSAREIGQEFDYTF.

This clonotype has only a few counts. This sequence joins TRBV12-3 or TRBV12-4 and TRBJ2-4, with TRBD1 identical over 7 bases. V dropped 6 bases and J dropped 8; count of bases not matched to a gene: 7. There are 13 residues in the CDR3. CDR3 DNA sequence: TGTGCCAGCAGCAAGGACAGGTCGGACATTCAGTACTTC. It specifies CASSKDRSDIQYF.

The CDR3 here is CASSRLGTSGRNEQFF. The CDR3 DNA reads as TGTGCCAGCAGCCGACTGGGGACTAGCGGGAGGAATGAGCAGTTCTTC. The chain carries TRBV13 and TRBJ2-1, with 15 bases lining up with TRBD2. CDR1 is PRHDT, CDR2 FYEKMQ, per germline (reference sequence). The V and J ends lost 5 bases and 7 bases, in that order; junction bases with no gene match: 6. The CDR3 extends over 16 amino acids.

The chain uses TRBV9 and TRBJ1-2, with TRBD1 as a possible D gene (6 bases). Trimming cost V 3 bases and J 3 bases, with 21 bases left between them. The germline gives CDR1 SGDLS, CDR2 YYNGEE. The CDR3 contains 17 residues. CDR3 sequence: CASSAPIVQGTDYGYTF. The CDR3 DNA is TGTGCCAGCAGCGCCCCAATCGTACAGGGAACCGACTATGGCTACACCTTC.

In DNA, the CDR3 is TGTGCCAGCAGCGCCTTCGGGTCAACAGATACGCAGTATTTT. Encoded protein: CASSAFGSTDTQYF. This chain uses TRBV9 with TRBJ2-3; D not certain. Germline CDR1 reads SGDLS; CDR2 reads YYNGEE. This CDR3 has 14 residues. Trimming stripped 3 bases from V and 3 bases from J, with 11 bases between.

V is TRBV5-8 and J is TRBJ2-3, with D possibly TRBD1 on 5 matching bases. There are 16 residues in the CDR3. V was shortened by 2 bases and J by 0 bases, with 13 bases between the two germline ends. CDR1 and CDR2 (germline): SGHTS, YDEGEE. The CDR3 nucleotides read TGTGCCAGCAGCTTAGGGGTAAATCCTAGCACAGATACGCAGTATTTT. Its protein is CASSLGVNPSTDTQYF.

The genes are TRBV24-1 and TRBJ2-1; possibly TRBD2 for D (6 bases). Looked up from germline, CDR1 is KGHDR and CDR2 is SFDVKD. The CDR3 length is 13 residues. Trimming cost V 5 bases and J 8 bases, with 12 bases left between them. The CDR3, as DNA: TGTGCCACCAGTGGGCGGCGGGAACATGAGCAGTTCTTC. This translates into CATSGRREHEQFF.

DNA for the CDR3: TGTGCCAGCAGCCCAGGCGGGACAGGGGTCTATGGCTACACCTTC. Protein sequence: CASSPGGTGVYGYTF. The rearrangement uses TRBV12-3 or TRBV12-4 and TRBJ1-2, with 10 bases lining up with TRBD1. The CDR3 contains 15 residues. Trimming at V came to 6 bases and at J to 4 bases, leaving 8 bases not matched to a gene.

The J gene is TRBJ1-1, the V gene TRBV10-3, with TRBD1 as a possible D gene (5 bases). The ends were cut back, 0 bases at V and 1 base at J, with 12 bases in the middle. Germline V gene sequence: CDR1 ENHRY, CDR2 SYGVKD. The CDR3 is 16 amino acids. This CDR3 is CAISESQGQANTEAFF. Written as DNA, the CDR3 is TGTGCCATCAGTGAGTCCCAGGGTCAGGCGAACACTGAAGCTTTCTTT.

The chain combines TRBV15 with TRBJ2-3; 12 nucleotides align to TRBD2. V was clipped by 5 bases and J by 1 base; unmatched bases: 4. The CDR3 consists of 16 residues. Germline CDR1 LNHNV, CDR2 YYDKDF (reference sequence). The CDR3 DNA follows: TGTGCCACCAGCCCACGACTAGCGGGGGGCACAGATACGCAGTATTTT. Translation: CATSPRLAGGTDTQYF.

This clonotype was found a few times. This rearrangement joins TRBV7-9 to TRBJ2-6; D is uncertain. CDR3 length: 13 residues. V was pared by 7 bases and J by 2 bases, with 6 bases between. The V gene's germline CDR1 is SEHNR and CDR2 FQNEAQ (reference sequence). CDR3 sequence: CASTSAGANVLTF. In nucleotides, the CDR3 is TGTGCCAGCACCTCCGCTGGGGCCAACGTCCTGACTTTC. Full variable domain (remainder filled in from reference TRBV7-9 and TRBJ2-6): DTGVSQNPRHKITKRGQNVTFRCDPISEHNRLYWYRQTLGQGPEFLTYFQNEAQLEKSRLLSDRFSAERPKGSFSTLEIQRTEQGDSAMYLCASTSAGANVLTFGAGSRLTVL.

The V and J genes are TRBV4-1 and TRBJ2-3; 8 nucleotides align to TRBD1. Per germline, CDR1 MGHRA and CDR2 YSYEKL. The ends lost 7 bases at V and 4 bases at J; junction bases unmatched: 7. There are 14 residues in the CDR3. CDR3 sequence (DNA): TGCGCCAGCAACCAGGGGGCTGGGGCAGATACGCAGTATTTT. Its translation is CASNQGAGADTQYF.

Many counts were recorded for this clonotype. The V and J genes are TRBV7-6 and TRBJ1-1, with D perhaps TRBD1 (6 bases). The CDR3 is 17 residues long. Trimming left V 1 base short and J 2 bases short, with 17 bases between. The germline V gene encodes CDR1 SGHVS and CDR2 FNYEAQ. The CDR3 protein is CASSLESGPRGNTEAFF. The CDR3 DNA is TGTGCCAGCAGCTTAGAGTCGGGGCCCAGGGGCAACACTGAAGCTTTCTTT. The full variable domain, with the rest looked up from reference TRBV7-6 and TRBJ1-1, is GAGVSQSPRYKVTKRGQDVALRCDPISGHVSLYWYRQALGQGPEFLTYFNYEAQQDKSGLPNDRFSAERPEGSISTLTIQRTEQRDSAMYRCASSLESGPRGNTEAFFGQGTRLTVV.

This clonotype was detected a few times. This chain links TRBV21-1 with TRBJ2-1. TRBV21-1 is assigned pseudogene status. CDR3 length equals 11 residues. The CDR3 spells CASTRRHEQFF. The CDR3 coding sequence is TGTGCCAGCACCAGACGGCATGAGCAGTTCTTC.

The chain links TRBV20-1 to TRBJ2-7, with 8 bases fitting TRBD1. The CDR3 runs to 13 residues. The junction had 2 bases not matched to a gene; V was cut back by 2 bases and J by 2 bases. CDR1 and CDR2 from the germline V gene are DFQATT and SNEGSKA (reference sequence). CDR3 amino acids: CSARRTGTYEQYF. The CDR3 nucleotides read TGCAGTGCTAGACGGACAGGGACCTACGAGCAGTACTTC.

This clonotype was detected only a few times. The chain combines TRBV24-1 with TRBJ2-5; D is uncertain. This CDR3 contains 15 residues. Germline lookup yields CDR1 KGHDR and CDR2 SFDVKD. V dropped 3 bases and J dropped 4 bases, with 14 bases sitting between them. The CDR3 loop reads CATSDARKSPETQYF. Written as DNA, the CDR3 is TGTGCCACCAGTGATGCCAGGAAGAGCCCAGAGACCCAGTACTTC.

V usage is TRBV5-1 and J usage is TRBJ2-1, with 8 positions matching TRBD1. Germline V lookup: CDR1 SGHRS, CDR2 YFSETQ. With V trimmed by 4 bases and J by 2 bases, 8 bases remained unmatched. This CDR3 contains 16 residues. CDR3 in amino acids: CASSREQGDPYNEQFF. The CDR3 DNA sequence: TGCGCCAGCAGCAGAGAACAGGGGGACCCCTACAATGAGCAGTTCTTC.